The source of this T cell receptor (beta chain) is a study of identical twins. General study findings and limits: Reduced insertions were recorded for abundant cord blood beta clonotypes, with no such pattern in memory repertoires.

A single record per CDR3 protein comes from TCRdb applying MiXCR to the 5' RACE reads. The table lists some 1,600,000 distinct CDR3 sequences, 25% to 35% of them singletons. Deletions cut 3 bases from V and 13 bases from J, with 16 bases between. Germline V gene data show CDR1 as LGHNA and CDR2 as YNFKEQ. The CDR3 is 14 residues long. This clonotype was seen a few times. The antigen is unknown. This clonotype originated in a newborn girl in good health. This sequence joins TRBV4-2 and TRBJ1-6, with D possibly being TRBD1 (5 bases). The sequenced sample consisted of cord blood. In DNA form, the CDR3 reads TGTGCCAGCAGCCACTATGACCGGGGGAGGCCCCTCCACTTT. Translating gives CASSHYDRGRPLHF.